Below, 24 T cell receptor beta chains from the same sample are listed, as sequenced in a study of shared clonotypes between healthy human individuals. The data were produced by immunoSEQ multiplex PCR, yet TCRdb's version contains in-frame clones alone and is incomplete. The sample records roughly 1.5 million clones, 95% to 99% being singletons. Input material: naive CD4+ T cells sorted from blood. Documented subset: CD45RA+ positively selected. The receptor set was obtained from a young man in good health.

The gene calls are TRBV5-1 and TRBJ2-1; either TRBD1 or TRBD2 may supply D (5 bases each). Trimming shortened V by 4 bases and J by 11 bases, and 16 bases separated the two germline ends. This CDR3 is built from 13 residues. Germline V gene sequence: CDR1 SGHRS, CDR2 YFSETQ. The CDR3 protein is CASSPGTARKQFF. The CDR3 region has the DNA TGCGCCAGCAGCCCCGGGACCGCCAGAAAGCAGTTCTTC.

The chain combines TRBV15 with TRBJ2-7; D may be TRBD1 (5 bases). Germline V gene data show CDR1 as LNHNV and CDR2 as YYDKDF (reference sequence). The V gene lost 1 base and the J gene lost 3 bases, with 10 bases spanning the gap. The CDR3 has 14 residues. The CDR3 loop is CATSRVDQGYEQYF. The CDR3 nucleotides read TGTGCCACCAGCAGAGTGGATCAGGGCTACGAGCAGTACTTC.

In the case of this clone: Other DNA sequences in the sample encode the same CDR3. The V call is TRBV9, the J call TRBJ2-3; D is undetermined. Germline V CDR1 and CDR2: SGDLS, YYNGEE. The V end was cut by 0 bases, the J end by 3 bases, with 5 bases between. The CDR3 is 13 residues long. The CDR3 here is CASSVDLTDTQYF. As DNA, the CDR3 is TGTGCCAGCAGCGTAGATTTAACAGATACGCAGTATTTT.

V gene TRBV5-1 combines with J gene TRBJ1-2, with a weak D call TRBD1 (6 bases). Trimming removed 1 base from V and 4 bases from J, with 17 bases in between. The CDR3 has 16 amino acids. Germline V gene lookup returns CDR1 SGHRS and CDR2 YFSETQ. CDR3 region: CASSLWGDTDPYGYTF. CDR3 bases: TGCGCCAGCAGCTTGTGGGGGGACACCGACCCCTATGGCTACACCTTC. The variable domain in full, completed from reference TRBV5-1 and TRBJ1-2, reads KAGVTQTPRYLIKTRGQQVTLSCSPISGHRSVSWYQQTPGQGLQFLFEYFSETQRNKGNFPGRFSGRQFSNSRSEMNVSTLELGDSALYLCASSLWGDTDPYGYTFGSGTRLTVV.

The V gene is TRBV27, the J gene TRBJ1-5; 8 bases line up with TRBD1. Unmatched junction bases numbered 12, after V lost 5 bases and J lost 3 bases. This CDR3 is built from 17 residues. Germline V gene data show CDR1 as MNHEY and CDR2 as SMNVEV (reference sequence). CDR3 in amino acids: CASSPSPGQGVNQPQHF. In DNA form, the CDR3 reads TGTGCCAGCAGTCCTTCGCCCGGACAGGGCGTCAATCAGCCCCAGCATTTT.

This chain links TRBV2 with TRBJ2-2; 14 bases fit TRBD2. This CDR3 spans 17 amino acids. With V trimmed by 0 bases and J by 6 bases, 3 bases remained unmatched. Germline V CDR1 and CDR2: SNHLY, FYNNEI. This CDR3 is CASSEAGGLAGAGELFF. The CDR3 nucleotides read TGTGCCAGCAGTGAAGCTGGGGGACTAGCGGGAGCCGGGGAGCTGTTTTTT.

The rearrangement joins TRBV7-2 to TRBJ2-1; maybe TRBD1 (5 bases). CDR3 size: 16 residues. V lost 3 bases and J lost 5, with 17 bases in between. Germline V gene sequence: CDR1 SGHTA, CDR2 FQGNSA. The CDR3 region is CASSFRGLRTDNEQFF. CDR3 coding DNA: TGTGCCAGCAGCTTTAGGGGCCTGCGGACGGACAATGAGCAGTTCTTC.

A note on this clone: Other DNA variants within this sample encode the same CDR3. CDR3 sequence (DNA): TGTGCCAGCAGCTTGGGGTCCTACGAGCAGTACTTC. This gives the protein CASSLGSYEQYF. This chain uses TRBV7-2 with TRBJ2-7; D gene unclear. Germline V gene lookup returns CDR1 SGHTA and CDR2 FQGNSA. CDR3 length equals 12 residues. Trimming took 3 bases from V and 1 from J, leaving 4 bases between them.

The chain carries TRBV2 and TRBJ1-5; possibly TRBD1 for D (6 bases). V lost 6 bases and J lost 4, with 10 bases in between. Germline V lookup: CDR1 SNHLY, CDR2 FYNNEI. The CDR3 consists of 13 residues. CDR3 amino acids: CASRGQTNQPQHF. The CDR3 region has the DNA TGTGCCAGCAGAGGACAGACTAATCAGCCCCAGCATTTT.

J is TRBJ2-7 and V is TRBV2; 8 positions match TRBD1. Losses at the gene ends were 5 bases for V and 2 bases for J; bases not matched to a gene: 5. Per germline, CDR1 SNHLY and CDR2 FYNNEI. The CDR3 sequence is 14 residues long. CDR3 nucleotides: TGTGCCAGCAGTCAGGACAGGGACCCCTACGAGCAGTACTTC. This encodes CASSQDRDPYEQYF.

The chain joins TRBV28 to TRBJ2-7; D remains ambiguous. CDR3 length equals 13 residues. The V end was cut by 5 bases, the J end by 0 bases, with 8 bases between. The germline V gene encodes CDR1 MDHEN and CDR2 SYDVKM. The CDR3 reads CASSTWDSYEQYF. The CDR3 nucleotides are TGTGCCAGCAGTACCTGGGACTCCTACGAGCAGTACTTC.

The chain is built from TRBV20-1 and TRBJ2-7; D is unclear. CDR3 size: 11 residues. V shed 6 bases and J shed 7 bases, with 13 bases lying between them. Germline V gives CDR1 DFQATT, CDR2 SNEGSKA (reference sequence). In DNA form, the CDR3 reads TGCAGTGCAACACCGATGTGGGAGCAGTACTTC. Translated, it gives CSATPMWEQYF.

The chain recombines TRBV28 with TRBJ2-3; weak D call: TRBD1 (5 bases). V dropped 7 bases and J dropped 3 bases, with 11 bases sitting between them. CDR1 is MDHEN, CDR2 SYDVKM, per germline. The CDR3 loop spans 13 amino acids. Here the CDR3 reads CASKLTGTDTQYF. CDR3 DNA sequence: TGTGCCAGCAAATTAACAGGTACAGATACGCAGTATTTT.

The chain combines TRBV7-2 with TRBJ1-1; D unclear. Trimming pared 1 base from V and 6 bases from J, leaving 15 bases between. This CDR3 region has 15 residues. In germline, CDR1 is SGHTA, CDR2 FQGNSA. Here the CDR3 reads CASSLVGDESPEAFF. CDR3 DNA: TGTGCCAGCAGCTTAGTCGGGGATGAATCCCCTGAAGCTTTCTTT.

A single count supports this clone. The chain recombines TRBV5-1 with TRBJ2-2; 12 nucleotides align to TRBD2. Germline values: CDR1 SGHRS, CDR2 YFSETQ. CDR3 length: 17 residues. V lost 10 bases to trimming and J lost 4 bases; unmatched junction nucleotides: 14. CDR3 nucleotide sequence: TGCGCCGGATGGAATCGACTAGCGGGAGAGGGCACCGGGGAGCTGTTTTTT. Amino acid sequence: CAGWNRLAGEGTGELFF.

The J gene is TRBJ2-3, the V gene TRBV6-5; 10 bases agree with TRBD2. The CDR3 spans 15 residues. Unmatched junction bases numbered 11, after V lost 5 bases and J lost 9 bases. CDR1 is MNHEY, CDR2 SVGAGI, per germline. DNA for the CDR3: TGTGCCAGCAGTAGTCCGGGACTAGCGTTTAGGACGCAGTATTTT. Translating gives CASSSPGLAFRTQYF.

J is TRBJ2-1 and V is TRBV11-3; perhaps TRBD2 as D (7 bases). The length of the CDR3 is 15 residues. CDR1 and CDR2 from the germline V gene are SGHNT and YENEEA. V lost 1 base and J lost 9, with 16 bases in between. The CDR3 bases are TGTGCCAGCAGCTTAGGGGGGACTACAGGGAGTGAGCAGTTCTTC. Its protein product is CASSLGGTTGSEQFF.

The rearrangement uses TRBV6-1 and TRBJ2-7; 10 positions match TRBD1. Germline V gene data show CDR1 as MNHNS and CDR2 as SASEGT. J was trimmed by 3 bases and V by 8 bases; bases with no gene match: 10. The CDR3 consists of 15 residues. The DNA for the CDR3 is TGTGCCAGCGGCACCGGGACAGGGGTCGTCTACGAGCAGTACTTC. Encoded protein: CASGTGTGVVYEQYF.

The chain carries TRBV7-6 and TRBJ2-7, with a tentative D call TRBD1 (6 bases). V was shortened by 0 bases and J by 0 bases, with 12 bases between the two germline ends. The CDR3 extends over 16 amino acids. Germline assignment: CDR1 SGHVS and CDR2 FNYEAQ. CDR3 amino acids: CASSLASRGISYEQYF. Here the CDR3 DNA reads TGTGCCAGCAGCTTAGCGAGCAGGGGCATCTCCTACGAGCAGTACTTC. The full variable domain, its missing parts supplied by reference TRBV7-6 and TRBJ2-7, is GAGVSQSPRYKVTKRGQDVALRCDPISGHVSLYWYRQALGQGPEFLTYFNYEAQQDKSGLPNDRFSAERPEGSISTLTIQRTEQRDSAMYRCASSLASRGISYEQYFGPGTRLTVT.

The gene calls are TRBV5-1 and TRBJ1-3; D call uncertain. Germline CDR1 reads SGHRS; CDR2 reads YFSETQ. The CDR3 has 15 residues. The V end was cut by 2 bases, the J end by 0 bases, with 9 bases between. CDR3 bases: TGCGCCAGCAGCTTCTCGGCCTCCTCTGGAAACACCATATATTTT. Amino acids: CASSFSASSGNTIYF.

The chain couples TRBV2 to TRBJ2-3, with D unresolved. The CDR3 has 13 amino acids. V was cut by 7 bases and J by 1 base, with 9 bases left in between. In germline, CDR1 is SNHLY, CDR2 FYNNEI. The CDR3 bases are TGTGCCAGCACTTTGGACGGCACAGATACGCAGTATTTT. Its translation is CASTLDGTDTQYF.

The V and J genes are TRBV2 and TRBJ2-7, with D possibly TRBD2 on 5 matching bases. The CDR3 length is 13 residues. From germline, CDR1 is SNHLY and CDR2 FYNNEI. The V gene lost 7 bases and the J gene lost 4 bases, with 14 bases spanning the gap. The CDR3 bases are TGTGCCAGCACCTCGAGGGTAGCTTACGAGCAGTACTTC. Its protein product is CASTSRVAYEQYF.

This clone was detected once. The rearrangement links TRBV11-1 to TRBJ2-1, with unresolved D. The germline gives CDR1 SGHAT, CDR2 FQDESV (reference sequence). The ends were cut back, 2 bases at V and 8 bases at J, with 10 bases in the middle. The CDR3 runs 13 residues. The CDR3 bases are TGTGCCAGCAGCTTAAAGATGGGCCATGAGCAGTTCTTC. Its protein is CASSLKMGHEQFF.

This chain links TRBV28 with TRBJ1-2; 8 bases fit TRBD1. The CDR3 spans 14 residues. Germline V gene lookup returns CDR1 MDHEN and CDR2 SYDVKM. V was pared by 8 bases and J by 5 bases, with 10 bases of the junction left unmatched. CDR3 residues: CASLDGTGFYGYTF. The CDR3 DNA reads as TGTGCCAGCCTCGATGGGACAGGATTTTATGGCTACACCTTC.